Below, 18 T cell receptor beta chains from the same sample are listed, as sequenced in a study of blood T cell repertoires in COVID-19 (dated by TCRdb to the early 2020s). The method behind the library was the immunoSEQ multiplex PCR assay. Here the immuneACCESS table is served through TCRdb, limited to in-frame sequences with V and J called. Missing clones are a known gap in these copies; in checked studies unresolved V genes cover under half, and the rest lacks a known reason. The sample yields approximately 440,000 clones; 80% to 95% were counted once. Less than 0.75% of the sample is in the top ten clones. Input material: PBMCs or T cells enriched from blood (not recorded which). The receptors were gathered from a man aged 18 to 30 who had recovered from COVID-19.

The rearrangement links TRBV30 to TRBJ1-2; no reliable D call. This CDR3 is 14 amino acids long. Germline V gene sequence: CDR1 GTSNPN, CDR2 SVGIG (reference sequence). Trimming took 2 bases from V and 7 from J, leaving 17 bases between them. CDR3 protein: CAWSLEEIGFGYTF. For the CDR3, the DNA is TGTGCCTGGAGTCTAGAGGAGATCGGGTTTGGCTACACCTTC.

The rearrangement links TRBV7-8 to TRBJ2-1; 11 positions agree with TRBD2. Germline values: CDR1 SGHVS, CDR2 FQNEAQ. CDR3 length: 16 amino acids. V shed 0 bases and J 6 bases; nucleotides not matched to a gene: 4. CDR3 DNA sequence: TGTGCCAGCAGCTTAGCGCGCCTAGCGGGGGGCAATGAGCAGTTCTTC. Translation: CASSLARLAGGNEQFF.

The CDR3 bases are TGTGCCAGCTCACAAGACAGGAGGAATGGCTACACCTTC. Its protein is CASSQDRRNGYTF. The chain couples TRBV18 to TRBJ1-2; D is perhaps TRBD1 (6 bases). CDR3 length: 13 amino acids. The germline V gene has CDR1 KGHSH and CDR2 LQKENI. V lost 4 bases and J 6 bases, leaving 12 bases between the germline ends.

The rearrangement links TRBV9 to TRBJ1-2, with D unclear. The V gene lost 3 bases and the J gene lost 8 bases, with 11 bases spanning the gap. This CDR3 region has 12 residues. CDR1 is SGDLS, CDR2 YYNGEE, per germline. CDR3 loop: CASSEPLRGYTF. DNA for the CDR3: TGTGCCAGCAGCGAGCCCCTCAGGGGCTACACCTTC.

The chain combines TRBV3-1 (or the pseudogene TRBV3-2) with TRBJ1-1, with D possibly TRBD1 on 5 matching bases. Trimming removed 2 bases from V and 4 bases from J, with 14 bases in between. Germline V CDR1 and CDR2: LGHDT, YNNKEL (reference sequence). The CDR3 is made up of 15 amino acids. The CDR3: CASSQWGGFGTEAFF. In nucleotides, the CDR3 is TGTGCCAGCAGCCAATGGGGGGGATTCGGCACTGAAGCTTTCTTT.

V and J are TRBV5-1 and TRBJ1-5, with D perhaps TRBD1 (6 bases). V gave up 1 base and J gave up 2 bases, with 22 bases separating them. Germline loops: CDR1 SGHRS, CDR2 YFSETQ. There are 19 residues in the CDR3. CDR3 DNA sequence: TGCGCCAGCAGCTTGACTTTACACTCAGGGGTGTTGGGCAATCAGCCCCAGCATTTT. Translation: CASSLTLHSGVLGNQPQHF.

V usage is TRBV27 and J usage is TRBJ1-1; 9 bases fit TRBD1. The length of the CDR3 is 14 residues. Unmatched junction bases numbered 1, after V lost 5 bases and J lost 0 bases. The germline gives CDR1 MNHEY, CDR2 SMNVEV (reference sequence). The CDR3 loop reads CASSRQGVNTEAFF. CDR3 nucleotides: TGTGCCAGCAGTCGACAGGGGGTGAACACTGAAGCTTTCTTT.

CDR3 coding DNA: TGTGCCAGCAGTTACTCAGGACAGGGAATCCACGAGCAGTACTTC. This translates into CASSYSGQGIHEQYF. The chain uses TRBV6-6 and TRBJ2-7; TRBD1 aligns across 8 bases. The CDR3 has 15 amino acids. J gave up 5 bases and V 0 bases, and 6 bases lay outside the gene matches. The germline V gene has CDR1 MNHNY and CDR2 SVGAGI (reference sequence).

The chain carries TRBV2 and TRBJ2-1, with D possibly being TRBD2 (6 bases). The V and J ends lost 2 bases and 10 bases respectively, with 9 bases between them. The CDR3 contains 12 residues. The germline CDR1 and CDR2 sequences are SNHLY and FYNNEI. The CDR3 spells CASSERLAEQFF. The CDR3 bases are TGTGCCAGCAGTGAACGGCTAGCGGAGCAGTTCTTC.

The CDR3 reads CASSPGGTAYGYTF. Written as DNA, the CDR3 is TGCGCCAGCAGCCCTGGGGGGACGGCGTATGGCTACACCTTC. The V and J genes are TRBV5-1 and TRBJ1-2, with D possibly matching TRBD1 (5 bases). Germline V gene sequence: CDR1 SGHRS, CDR2 YFSETQ. Between the trimmed V and J ends, which lost 4 bases and 5 bases, there was a span of 15 bases. CDR3 length: 14 amino acids.

J is TRBJ2-1 and V is TRBV27; D call uncertain. The CDR3 has 15 amino acids. The V gene's germline CDR1 is MNHEY and CDR2 SMNVEV (reference sequence). With 3 bases removed from V and 4 bases from J, the gap between germline ends came to 13 bases. For the CDR3, the DNA is TGTGCCAGCAGTTTTGGAGACTCATTTTACAATGAGCAGTTCTTC. This translates into CASSFGDSFYNEQFF.

The chain combines TRBV28 with TRBJ2-1; tentative D call: TRBD1 (5 bases). This CDR3 comprises 15 residues. V was trimmed by 3 bases and J by 3 bases, leaving 12 bases between them. Germline V gene lookup returns CDR1 MDHEN and CDR2 SYDVKM. CDR3 in amino acids: CASSFLDTIYNEQFF. DNA for the CDR3: TGTGCCAGCAGTTTCTTGGACACCATCTACAATGAGCAGTTCTTC.

The J gene is TRBJ2-1, the V gene TRBV27; D gene unclear. Trimming removed 2 bases at V and 9 bases at J, with 11 bases between. The CDR3 length is 13 residues. The germline V gene has CDR1 MNHEY and CDR2 SMNVEV (reference sequence). The CDR3 DNA reads as TGTGCCAGCAGTTTAACCCCTTATAGTGAGCAGTTCTTC. As protein: CASSLTPYSEQFF.

V usage is TRBV9 and J usage is TRBJ1-4; maybe TRBD1 (5 bases). Trimming pared 1 base from V and 3 bases from J, leaving 7 bases between. The CDR3 spans 14 residues. CDR1 is SGDLS and CDR2 is YYNGEE in the germline V gene. The CDR3 DNA sequence: TGTGCCAGCAGCGTATCGGGGGCTAATGAAAAACTGTTTTTT. Translating it yields CASSVSGANEKLFF.

The chain has TRBV5-1 and TRBJ1-2; D possibly corresponds to TRBD1 (5 bases). The V and J ends lost 0 bases and 6 bases respectively, with 12 bases between them. The CDR3 is made up of 14 amino acids. CDR1 and CDR2 from the germline V gene are SGHRS and YFSETQ. The CDR3 spells CASSLGQGGNGYTF. CDR3 nucleotide sequence: TGCGCCAGCAGCTTGGGGCAGGGTGGTAATGGCTACACCTTC.

The chain recombines TRBV5-4 with TRBJ2-5; 10 bases align to TRBD2. Germline values: CDR1 SGHNT, CDR2 YYREEE (reference sequence). Trimming cost V 4 bases and J 4 bases; bases outside gene matches: 16. This CDR3 comprises 18 residues. CDR3 sequence (DNA): TGTGCCAGCAGCACTGAGCTATGGGTGTCTAGCGGGGGAGAGACCCAGTACTTC. It encodes CASSTELWVSSGGETQYF.

The chain has TRBV5-5 and TRBJ1-1; TRBD1 is a possible D gene (5 bases). The V gene lost 5 bases and the J gene lost 5 bases, with 10 bases spanning the gap. Germline-derived CDR1 and CDR2 are SGHKS and YYEKEE (reference sequence). This CDR3 is built from 12 residues. The CDR3 loop reads CASRSQGTEAFF. The CDR3 DNA follows: TGTGCCAGCAGGTCGCAGGGTACTGAAGCTTTCTTT.

This clone was picked up one time. The CDR3 here is CATSDPGHPRSNEQFF. The CDR3 nucleotides are TGTGCCACCAGTGATCCGGGACACCCGAGGTCCAATGAGCAGTTCTTC. This rearrangement joins TRBV24-1 to TRBJ2-1; maybe TRBD1 (6 bases). The CDR3 is 16 residues long. Per the germline V gene, CDR1 is KGHDR and CDR2 is SFDVKD. V dropped 3 bases and J dropped 6 bases, with 17 bases sitting between them.